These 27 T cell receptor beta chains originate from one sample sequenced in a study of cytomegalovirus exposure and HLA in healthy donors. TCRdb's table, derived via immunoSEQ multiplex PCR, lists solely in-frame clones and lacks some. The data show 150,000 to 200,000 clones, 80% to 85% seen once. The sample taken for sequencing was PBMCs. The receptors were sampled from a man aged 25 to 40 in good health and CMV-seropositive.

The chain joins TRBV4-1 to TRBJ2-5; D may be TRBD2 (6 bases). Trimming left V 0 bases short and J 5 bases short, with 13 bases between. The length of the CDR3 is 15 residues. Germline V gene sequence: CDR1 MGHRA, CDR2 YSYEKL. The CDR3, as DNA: TGCGCCAGCAGCCAAGAATGGAGGGGCAGGGAGACCCAGTACTTC. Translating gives CASSQEWRGRETQYF.

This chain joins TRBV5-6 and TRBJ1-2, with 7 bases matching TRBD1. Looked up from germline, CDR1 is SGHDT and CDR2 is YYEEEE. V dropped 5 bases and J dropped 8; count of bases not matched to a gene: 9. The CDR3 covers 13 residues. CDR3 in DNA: TGTGCCAGCAGAGACACAGGGGTTGTAGGCTACACCTTC. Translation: CASRDTGVVGYTF.

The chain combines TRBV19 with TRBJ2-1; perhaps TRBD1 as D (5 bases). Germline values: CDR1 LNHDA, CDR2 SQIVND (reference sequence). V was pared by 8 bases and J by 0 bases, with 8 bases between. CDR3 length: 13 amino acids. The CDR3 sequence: CASGHNSYNEQFF. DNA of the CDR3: TGTGCCAGTGGACACAACTCCTACAATGAGCAGTTCTTC.

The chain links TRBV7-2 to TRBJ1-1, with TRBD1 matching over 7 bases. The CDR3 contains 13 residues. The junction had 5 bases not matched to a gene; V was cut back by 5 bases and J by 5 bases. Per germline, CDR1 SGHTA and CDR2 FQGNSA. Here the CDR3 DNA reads TGTGCCAGCAGCCCCCAGGGGGATACTGAAGCTTTCTTT. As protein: CASSPQGDTEAFF. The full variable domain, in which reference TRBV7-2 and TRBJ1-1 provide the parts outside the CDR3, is GAGVSQSPSNKVTEKGKDVELRCDPISGHTALYWYRQSLGQGLEFLIYFQGNSAPDKSGLPSDRFSAERTGGSVSTLTIQRTQQEDSAVYLCASSPQGDTEAFFGQGTRLTVV.

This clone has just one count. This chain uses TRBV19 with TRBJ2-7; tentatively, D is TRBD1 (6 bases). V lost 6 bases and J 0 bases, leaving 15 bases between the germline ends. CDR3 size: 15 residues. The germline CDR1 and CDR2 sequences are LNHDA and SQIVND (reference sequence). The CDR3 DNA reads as TGTGCCAGTAGCCCTACTGACAGGCACTCCTACGAGCAGTACTTC. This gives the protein CASSPTDRHSYEQYF.

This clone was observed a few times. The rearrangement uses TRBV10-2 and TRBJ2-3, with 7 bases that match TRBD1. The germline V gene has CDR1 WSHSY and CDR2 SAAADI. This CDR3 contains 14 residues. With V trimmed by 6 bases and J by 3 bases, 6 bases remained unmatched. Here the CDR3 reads CASSLGQLTDTQYF. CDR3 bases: TGCGCCAGCAGCCTGGGACAGCTGACAGATACGCAGTATTTT.

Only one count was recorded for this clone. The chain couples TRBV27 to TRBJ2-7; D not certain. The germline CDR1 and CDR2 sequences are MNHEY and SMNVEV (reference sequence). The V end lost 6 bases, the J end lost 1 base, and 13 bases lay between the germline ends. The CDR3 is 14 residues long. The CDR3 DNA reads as TGTGCCAGCAGACCCTCTCGCGGATCCTACGAGCAGTACTTC. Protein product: CASRPSRGSYEQYF.

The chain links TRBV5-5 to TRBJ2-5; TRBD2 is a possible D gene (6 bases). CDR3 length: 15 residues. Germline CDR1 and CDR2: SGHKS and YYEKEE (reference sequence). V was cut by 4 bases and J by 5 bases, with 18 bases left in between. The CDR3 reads CASSPNLRDSETQYF. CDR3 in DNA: TGTGCCAGCAGCCCAAACCTAAGGGACTCGGAGACCCAGTACTTC.

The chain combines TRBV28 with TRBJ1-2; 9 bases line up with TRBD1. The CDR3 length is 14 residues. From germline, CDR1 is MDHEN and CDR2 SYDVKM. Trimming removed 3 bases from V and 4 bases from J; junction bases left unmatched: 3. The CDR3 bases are TGTGCCAGCAGTTTCGGGACAGGGATCTATGGCTACACCTTC. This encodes CASSFGTGIYGYTF.

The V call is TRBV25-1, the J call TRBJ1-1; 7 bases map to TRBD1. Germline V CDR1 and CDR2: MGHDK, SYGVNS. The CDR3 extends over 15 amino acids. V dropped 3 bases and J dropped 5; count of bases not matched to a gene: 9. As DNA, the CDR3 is TGTGCCAGCAGTGATTATGGGACAGCTTGGACTGAAGCTTTCTTT. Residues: CASSDYGTAWTEAFF.

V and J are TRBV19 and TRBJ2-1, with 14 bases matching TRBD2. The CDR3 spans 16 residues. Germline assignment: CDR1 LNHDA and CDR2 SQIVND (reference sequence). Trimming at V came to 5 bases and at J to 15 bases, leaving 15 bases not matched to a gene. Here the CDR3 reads CASSYGLAGGGAVPFF. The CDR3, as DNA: TGTGCCAGTAGTTATGGACTAGCGGGAGGTGGAGCGGTGCCGTTCTTC. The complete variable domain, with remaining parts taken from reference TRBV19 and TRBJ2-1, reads DGGITQSPKYLFRKEGQNVTLSCEQNLNHDAMYWYRQDPGQGLRLIYYSQIVNDFQKGDIAEGYSVSREKKESFPLTVTSAQKNPTAFYLCASSYGLAGGGAVPFFGPGTRLTVL.

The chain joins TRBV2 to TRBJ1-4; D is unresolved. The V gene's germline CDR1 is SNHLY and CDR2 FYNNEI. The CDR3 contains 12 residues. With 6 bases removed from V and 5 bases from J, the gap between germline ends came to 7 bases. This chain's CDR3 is CASRAVNEKLFF. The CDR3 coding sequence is TGTGCCAGCAGGGCGGTGAATGAAAAACTGTTTTTT.

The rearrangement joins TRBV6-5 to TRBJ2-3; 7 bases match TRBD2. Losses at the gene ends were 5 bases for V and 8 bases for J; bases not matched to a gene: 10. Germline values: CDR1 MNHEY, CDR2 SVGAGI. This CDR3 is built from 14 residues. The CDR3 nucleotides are TGTGCCAGCAGTCCGGGGGGACCCCCGGGTACGCAGTATTTT. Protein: CASSPGGPPGTQYF.

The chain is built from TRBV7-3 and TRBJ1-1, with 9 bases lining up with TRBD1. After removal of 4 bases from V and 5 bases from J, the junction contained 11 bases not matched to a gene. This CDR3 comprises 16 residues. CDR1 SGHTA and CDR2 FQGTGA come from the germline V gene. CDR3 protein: CASSYLRGTGRTEAFF. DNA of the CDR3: TGTGCCAGCAGCTATCTCCGAGGGACAGGGCGGACTGAAGCTTTCTTT. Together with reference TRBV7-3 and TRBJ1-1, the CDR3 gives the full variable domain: GAGVSQTPSNKVTEKGKYVELRCDPISGHTALYWYRQSLGQGPEFLIYFQGTGAADDSGLPNDRFFAVRPEGSVSTLKIQRTERGDSAVYLCASSYLRGTGRTEAFFGQGTRLTVV.

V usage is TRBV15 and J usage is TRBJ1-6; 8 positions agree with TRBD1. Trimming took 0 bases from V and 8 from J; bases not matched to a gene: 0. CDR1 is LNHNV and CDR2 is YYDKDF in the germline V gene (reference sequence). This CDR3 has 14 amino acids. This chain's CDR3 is CATSRDRGHSPLHF. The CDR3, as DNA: TGTGCCACCAGCAGAGACAGGGGGCATTCACCCCTCCACTTT.

Written as DNA, the CDR3 is TGTGCCAGCAGAGGGGGTGGCACCGGGGAGCTGTTTTTT. It specifies CASRGGGTGELFF. The chain uses TRBV2 and TRBJ2-2; tentatively, D is TRBD1 (6 bases). The CDR3 is made up of 13 amino acids. Per germline, CDR1 SNHLY and CDR2 FYNNEI. The ends were cut back, 6 bases at V and 4 bases at J, with 9 bases in the middle. The whole variable domain, remainder taken from reference TRBV2 and TRBJ2-2, is EPEVTQTPSHQVTQMGQEVILRCVPISNHLYFYWYRQILGQKVEFLVSFYNNEISEKSEIFDDQFSVERPDGSNFTLKIRSTKLEDSAMYFCASRGGGTGELFFGEGSRLTVL.

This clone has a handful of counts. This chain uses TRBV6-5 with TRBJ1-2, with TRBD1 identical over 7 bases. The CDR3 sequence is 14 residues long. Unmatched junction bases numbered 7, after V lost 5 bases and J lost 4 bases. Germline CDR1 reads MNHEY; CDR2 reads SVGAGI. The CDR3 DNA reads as TGTGCCAGCAGTGTACACCGGGACAGCTATGGCTACACCTTC. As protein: CASSVHRDSYGYTF.

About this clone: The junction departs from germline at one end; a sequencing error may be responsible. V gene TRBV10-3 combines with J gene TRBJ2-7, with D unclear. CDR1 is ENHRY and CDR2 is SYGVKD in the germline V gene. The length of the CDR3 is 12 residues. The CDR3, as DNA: TGTGCCATCAGTGAGTCCCTCTACGGGCAGTACTTC. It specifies CAISESLYGQYF.

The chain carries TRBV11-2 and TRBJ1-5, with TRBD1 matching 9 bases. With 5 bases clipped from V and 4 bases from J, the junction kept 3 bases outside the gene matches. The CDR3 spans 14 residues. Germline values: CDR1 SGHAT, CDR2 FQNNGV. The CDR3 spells CASSPGTGNQPQHF. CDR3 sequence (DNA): TGTGCCAGCAGCCCCGGGACAGGGAATCAGCCCCAGCATTTT.

The chain's CDR3 is CASSLGMGTSGTLEQYF. CDR3 coding DNA: TGTGCCAGCAGCTTGGGGATGGGGACTAGCGGGACCCTGGAGCAGTACTTC. This sequence joins TRBV5-6 and TRBJ2-7; TRBD2 matches at 13 bases. Looked up from germline, CDR1 is SGHDT and CDR2 is YYEEEE. J lost 7 bases, V lost 0 bases, and 10 bases had no gene match. CDR3 length: 17 amino acids. Combining the CDR3 with reference TRBV5-6 and TRBJ2-7 gives the whole variable domain DAGVTQSPTHLIKTRGQQVTLRCSPKSGHDTVSWYQQALGQGPQFIFQYYEEEERQRGNFPDRFSGHQFPNYSSELNVNALLLGDSALYLCASSLGMGTSGTLEQYFGPGTRLTVT.

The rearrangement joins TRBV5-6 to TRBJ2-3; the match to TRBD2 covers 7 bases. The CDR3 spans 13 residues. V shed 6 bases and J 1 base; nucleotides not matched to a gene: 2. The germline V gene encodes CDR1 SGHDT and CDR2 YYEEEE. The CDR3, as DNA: TGTGCCAGCAAGGCGGGGGGCACAGATACGCAGTATTTT. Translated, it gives CASKAGGTDTQYF.

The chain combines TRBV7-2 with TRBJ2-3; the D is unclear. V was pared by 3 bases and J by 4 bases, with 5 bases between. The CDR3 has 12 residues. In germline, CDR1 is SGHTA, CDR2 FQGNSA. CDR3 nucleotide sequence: TGTGCCAGCAGCTTTCTCCCAGATACGCAGTATTTT. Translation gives CASSFLPDTQYF.

CDR3 residues: CASALSTSYEQYF. In DNA form, the CDR3 reads TGTGCCAGCGCCCTCAGTACCTCCTACGAGCAGTACTTC. The V and J genes are TRBV6-5 and TRBJ2-7, with D uncertain. V shed 8 bases and J shed 0 bases, with 11 bases lying between them. Germline loops: CDR1 MNHEY, CDR2 SVGAGI. This CDR3 contains 13 residues.

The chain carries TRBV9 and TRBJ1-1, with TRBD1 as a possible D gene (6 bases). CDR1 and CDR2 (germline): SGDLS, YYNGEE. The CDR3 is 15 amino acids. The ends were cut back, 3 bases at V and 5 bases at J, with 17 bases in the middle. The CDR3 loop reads CASSASGQGRTEAFF. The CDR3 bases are TGTGCCAGCAGCGCCTCGGGGCAGGGGCGGACTGAAGCTTTCTTT. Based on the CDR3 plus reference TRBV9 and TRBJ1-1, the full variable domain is DSGVTQTPKHLITATGQRVTLRCSPRSGDLSVYWYQQSLDQGLQFLIQYYNGEERAKGNILERFSAQQFPDLHSELNLSSLELGDSALYFCASSASGQGRTEAFFGQGTRLTVV.

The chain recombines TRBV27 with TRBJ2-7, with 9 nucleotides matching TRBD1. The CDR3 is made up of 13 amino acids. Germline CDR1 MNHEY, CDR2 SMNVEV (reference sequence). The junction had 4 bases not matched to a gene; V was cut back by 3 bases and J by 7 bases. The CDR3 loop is CASSFGTGWEQYF. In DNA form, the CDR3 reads TGTGCCAGCAGTTTTGGGACAGGGTGGGAGCAGTACTTC.

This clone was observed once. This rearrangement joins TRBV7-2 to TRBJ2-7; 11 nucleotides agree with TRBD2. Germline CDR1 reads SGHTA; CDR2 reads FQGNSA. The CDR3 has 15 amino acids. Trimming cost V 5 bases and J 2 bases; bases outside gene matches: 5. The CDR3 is CASSIYSGGAYEQYF. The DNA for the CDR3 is TGTGCCAGCAGCATTTATAGCGGGGGGGCCTACGAGCAGTACTTC.

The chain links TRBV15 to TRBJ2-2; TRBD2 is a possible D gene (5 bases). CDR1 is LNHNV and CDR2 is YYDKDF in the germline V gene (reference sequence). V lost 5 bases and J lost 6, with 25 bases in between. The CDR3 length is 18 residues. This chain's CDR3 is CATSGYGERPYVAGELFF. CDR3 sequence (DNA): TGTGCCACCAGCGGATATGGGGAGCGACCCTACGTGGCCGGGGAGCTGTTTTTT. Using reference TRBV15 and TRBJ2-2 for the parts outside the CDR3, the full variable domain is DAMVIQNPRYQVTQFGKPVTLSCSQTLNHNVMYWYQQKSSQAPKLLFHYYDKDFNNEADTPDNFQSRRPNTSFCFLDIRSPGLGDTAMYLCATSGYGERPYVAGELFFGEGSRLTVL.